The sequence of this TCR beta chain was determined in a study of CXCR3-negative and CXCR3-positive naive CD8 T cells. Study conclusions and caveats: CXCR3-positive naive cells had more hydrophobic TRB CDR3s than CXCR3-negative naive cells. Researchers report CXCR3 expression partially decreased after cryopreservation, with fresh PBMCs used in most assays.

With respect to this clonotype: The antigen is undetermined.

cDNA libraries for TRB were generated by 5' RACE incorporating UMI labels. TCRdb reprocessed the 5' RACE reads, with one entry per CDR3 protein and no DNA. The sample features about 7,400 distinct CDR3 sequences, with about 2% in its top ten. The germline V gene has CDR1 SEHNR and CDR2 FQNEAQ (reference sequence). The CDR3 is 16 residues long. Specimen: naive CXCR3- CD8+ T cells from blood. Specified subset: CD45RO-CCR7+CD27+CD95- naive CD8+ T cells lacking CXCR3 (TNR3-). The TCR comes from a human donor in good health. Some clones in this sample may be carry-over from other donors' samples. This chain joins TRBV7-9 and TRBJ2-7; the TRBD2 assignment by TCRdb is unverifiable without DNA. CDR3: CASSLTQRENSHEQYF.